This T cell receptor (beta chain) came from a study of blood T cell repertoires in COVID-19. For the study at large: The United States, Italy and Spain were the sources of the acute and convalescent COVID-19 samples. In each case, the material was cDNA or gDNA derived from T cells, B-cell-depleted T cells, or PBMCs.

Study processing details: Reference gene primer amplification yielded estimated nucleated cell counts. TCRdb keeps only in-frame clones here, not all; method: immunoSEQ multiplex PCR. From that table come the V and J calls and clone size; the DNA was used to work out D and trimming. There are more than 300,000 clones in the sample; more than 70% occur only once, and approximately 1.3% lies in the top ten. The CDR3 extends over 15 amino acids. The trim removed 4 bases at V and 2 bases at J, leaving 7 bases unmatched. CDR1 is SGHNT, CDR2 YYREEE, per germline (reference sequence). This sequence originates from a woman aged 45-59 years with acute or convalescent COVID-19. Source material: peripheral blood. The V gene is TRBV5-4, the J gene TRBJ2-5, with TRBD1 matching over 8 bases. CDR3 in amino acids: CASSAGQVLQETQYF. CDR3 nucleotide sequence: TGTGCCAGCAGCGCGGGACAGGTCCTACAAGAGACCCAGTACTTC.